Following are 22 T cell receptor beta chains from one sample sequenced in a study of blood T cell repertoires in COVID-19. The assay was immunoSEQ multiplex PCR, and TCRdb's table has in-frame clones only and misses some. The sample comprises approximately 230,000 clones, around 88% of which are singletons, and over 4% rests with the top ten. Sequenced input: PBMCs or T cells enriched from blood (not recorded which). These receptor sequences come from a woman in her 30s who had recovered from COVID-19.

CDR3: CATSDANPGLANYGYTF. The CDR3 region has the DNA TGTGCCACCAGTGATGCGAATCCGGGACTAGCTAACTATGGCTACACCTTC. This chain links TRBV24-1 with TRBJ1-2; tentative D call: TRBD1 (5 bases). In germline, CDR1 is KGHDR, CDR2 SFDVKD. The CDR3 is 17 amino acids. V shed 3 bases and J shed 0 bases, with 16 bases lying between them.

This chain joins TRBV4-1 and TRBJ2-1; TRBD1 agrees at 8 bases. CDR1 and CDR2 from the germline V gene are MGHRA and YSYEKL. V shed 0 bases and J 3 bases; nucleotides not matched to a gene: 4. The CDR3 extends over 16 amino acids. CDR3 protein: CASSQDSDRGYNEQFF. DNA of the CDR3: TGCGCCAGCAGCCAAGATTCTGACAGGGGCTACAATGAGCAGTTCTTC.

The chain has TRBV24-1 and TRBJ2-5; 7 bases agree with TRBD1. The germline V gene has CDR1 KGHDR and CDR2 SFDVKD. The junction had 6 bases not matched to a gene; V was cut back by 1 base and J by 2 bases. The CDR3 is 16 amino acids. CDR3 nucleotides: TGTGCCACCAGTGATTTAGTAGGGACAGAGCAAGAGACCCAGTACTTC. Translation gives CATSDLVGTEQETQYF.

The chain is built from TRBV24-1 and TRBJ1-1; D is perhaps TRBD1 (5 bases). This CDR3 comprises 14 residues. Deletions cut 2 bases from V and 3 bases from J, with 9 bases between. Germline CDR1 reads KGHDR; CDR2 reads SFDVKD. CDR3 nucleotides: TGTGCCACCAGTGATTGGGGCACTCACACTGAAGCTTTCTTT. It yields the protein CATSDWGTHTEAFF.

The genes are TRBV19 and TRBJ1-5; 10 bases fit TRBD1. The CDR3 length is 16 residues. Looked up from germline, CDR1 is LNHDA and CDR2 is SQIVND (reference sequence). The V gene end was trimmed by 3 bases and the J gene end by 3 bases; junction bases not matched to a gene: 5. The CDR3 DNA sequence: TGTGCCAGTAGTATTTCGGGGACAGGGGACAATCAGCCCCAGCATTTT. Translation gives CASSISGTGDNQPQHF.

This clone is a singleton in its sample. The chain carries TRBV30 and TRBJ1-4, with 9 bases matching TRBD1. The V gene's germline CDR1 is GTSNPN and CDR2 SVGIG (reference sequence). Unmatched junction bases numbered 18, after V lost 1 base and J lost 3 bases. The CDR3 runs to 20 residues. CDR3 protein: CAWSGEEGQGWFGANEKLFF. CDR3 sequence (DNA): TGTGCCTGGAGTGGGGAAGAAGGACAGGGGTGGTTTGGGGCTAATGAAAAACTGTTTTTT.

The V gene is TRBV25-1, the J gene TRBJ1-6; no clear D. In germline, CDR1 is MGHDK, CDR2 SYGVNS. This CDR3 contains 16 residues. V lost 0 bases and J lost 7, with 13 bases in between. The CDR3 here is CASSEYYEGWNSPLHF. CDR3 nucleotide sequence: TGTGCCAGCAGTGAATATTACGAGGGATGGAATTCACCCCTCCACTTT. Full variable domain (rest looked up from reference TRBV25-1 and TRBJ1-6): EADIYQTPRYLVIGTGKKITLECSQTMGHDKMYWYQQDPGMELHLIHYSYGVNSTEKGDLSSESTVSRIRTEHFPLTLESARPSHTSQYLCASSEYYEGWNSPLHFGNGTRLTVT.

The V gene is TRBV20-1, the J gene TRBJ2-7; D call uncertain. V was cut by 7 bases and J by 0 bases, with 7 bases left in between. This CDR3 is 11 amino acids long. The germline V gene has CDR1 DFQATT and CDR2 SNEGSKA (reference sequence). The CDR3 coding sequence is TGCAGTGTTGTAAACTCCTACGAGCAGTACTTC. Amino acids: CSVVNSYEQYF.

This chain links TRBV19 with TRBJ1-1, with 9 bases identical to TRBD1. V gave up 6 bases and J gave up 6 bases; unmatched junction bases: 8. Germline CDR1 LNHDA, CDR2 SQIVND (reference sequence). This CDR3 spans 14 amino acids. CDR3 DNA sequence: TGTGCCAGTAGCCCGGGACAGGGAAGTCCTGAAGCTTTCTTT. As protein: CASSPGQGSPEAFF.

The gene calls are TRBV24-1 and TRBJ2-6; 9 bases match TRBD1. This CDR3 comprises 17 residues. From germline, CDR1 is KGHDR and CDR2 SFDVKD. V lost 7 bases, J lost 0 bases, and 6 bases stayed unmatched. The CDR3 DNA reads TGTGCCACCAGCCGGGACAGGGTAAGCTCTGGGGCCAACGTCCTGACTTTC. Amino acids: CATSRDRVSSGANVLTF.

The chain employs TRBV7-2 and TRBJ2-5, with 7 bases that match TRBD2. CDR3 length: 14 residues. Germline values: CDR1 SGHTA, CDR2 FQGNSA. V trimming: 4 bases; J trimming: 4 bases; junction bases outside the gene matches: 6. CDR3 protein: CASSSGLLGETQYF. The CDR3 nucleotides are TGTGCCAGCAGCTCGGGACTATTGGGAGAGACCCAGTACTTC.

This clone appeared a single time. This chain uses TRBV11-2 with TRBJ2-3; D is perhaps TRBD2 (6 bases). There are 11 residues in the CDR3. V lost 8 bases to trimming and J lost 8 bases, with 11 bases between them. The germline V gene has CDR1 SGHAT and CDR2 FQNNGV. The CDR3 loop is CASVLGGTQYF. Written as DNA, the CDR3 is TGTGCCAGCGTCCTGGGGGGTACGCAGTATTTT.

The chain recombines TRBV28 with TRBJ2-3; D perhaps matches TRBD2 (6 bases). Looked up from germline, CDR1 is MDHEN and CDR2 is SYDVKM. Trimming pared 5 bases from V and 0 bases from J, leaving 12 bases between. The CDR3 is made up of 15 amino acids. The CDR3 DNA sequence: TGTGCCAGCAGTCCAGGGACTTCCAGCACAGATACGCAGTATTTT. It is translated as CASSPGTSSTDTQYF.

The V and J genes are TRBV6-5 and TRBJ1-1; D perhaps matches TRBD1 (5 bases). CDR1 MNHEY and CDR2 SVGAGI come from the germline V gene. The CDR3 sequence is 12 residues long. With 8 bases removed from V and 5 bases from J, the gap between germline ends came to 12 bases. For the CDR3, the DNA is TGTGCCAGCCAGAGGGACTTAACTGAAGCTTTCTTT. Protein: CASQRDLTEAFF.

The rearrangement joins TRBV5-4 to TRBJ1-1; no clear D. This CDR3 spans 15 amino acids. V lost 0 bases to trimming and J lost 5 bases, with 14 bases between them. Germline V gives CDR1 SGHNT, CDR2 YYREEE (reference sequence). CDR3 bases: TGTGCCAGCAGCTTGGCCCTCGGCGCGGGTACTGAAGCTTTCTTT. This codes for CASSLALGAGTEAFF.

The rearrangement joins TRBV18 to TRBJ2-3; maybe TRBD1 (6 bases). CDR3 length equals 15 residues. The ends were cut back, 4 bases at V and 3 bases at J, with 14 bases in the middle. Per germline, CDR1 KGHSH and CDR2 LQKENI. This CDR3 is CASSQLIRGTDTQYF. CDR3 sequence (DNA): TGTGCCAGCTCACAACTCATCAGGGGAACAGATACGCAGTATTTT.

This clone was seen a few times. J is TRBJ2-3 and V is TRBV6-2 or TRBV6-3, with TRBD1 matching 8 bases. CDR3 length: 14 residues. Germline V lookup: CDR1 MNHEY, CDR2 SVGEGT. The V and J ends lost 5 bases and 2 bases, in that order; junction bases with no gene match: 3. The CDR3 loop reads CASSDRGFTDTQYF. CDR3 nucleotides: TGTGCCAGCAGTGACAGGGGATTCACAGATACGCAGTATTTT.

V is TRBV6-5 and J is TRBJ2-1, with TRBD1 matching 8 bases. The CDR3 extends over 16 amino acids. V shed 0 bases, J shed 9 bases, and the junction held 10 bases outside the gene matches. Germline CDR1 is MNHEY and CDR2 is SVGAGI. CDR3: CASSYSLRTGTSEQFF. The CDR3 region has the DNA TGTGCCAGCAGTTACTCGTTGCGGACAGGGACTTCTGAGCAGTTCTTC.

CDR3 loop: CSAPPTENYGYTF. Here the CDR3 DNA reads TGCAGTGCTCCCCCGACGGAGAATTATGGCTACACCTTC. V is TRBV29-1 and J is TRBJ1-2; D is unresolved. Germline CDR1 SQVTM, CDR2 ANQGSEA. This CDR3 has 13 residues.

V gene TRBV6-6 combines with J gene TRBJ2-6; weak D call: TRBD2 (5 bases). CDR1 is MNHNY and CDR2 is SVGAGI in the germline V gene (reference sequence). CDR3 length: 18 residues. Trimming stripped 5 bases from V and 0 bases from J, with 17 bases between. The CDR3, as DNA: TGTGCCAGCAGTCAACTAGTACCCCCCTACTCTGGGGCCAACGTCCTGACTTTC. This sequence encodes CASSQLVPPYSGANVLTF.

The chain links TRBV24-1 to TRBJ2-4, with 8 positions matching TRBD1. This CDR3 region has 14 residues. The germline gives CDR1 KGHDR, CDR2 SFDVKD. Trimming at V came to 4 bases and at J to 6 bases, leaving 4 bases not matched to a gene. The CDR3 DNA is TGTGCCACCAGTGACCCGGGACAGGTAAACATTCAGTACTTC. Its translation is CATSDPGQVNIQYF.

The V and J genes are TRBV30 and TRBJ1-6, with 7 bases that match TRBD1. Trimming removed 2 bases from V and 10 bases from J; junction bases left unmatched: 14. Germline V lookup: CDR1 GTSNPN, CDR2 SVGIG (reference sequence). There are 16 residues in the CDR3. DNA of the CDR3: TGTGCCTGGAGTCCCCCCTCATATACAGGGGAATCACCCCTCCACTTT. Protein: CAWSPPSYTGESPLHF.